Sequencing of this T cell receptor beta chain was carried out in a study of T cell responses to AZD1222 COVID-19 vaccine. Germline V gene lookup returns CDR1 LNHDA and CDR2 SQIVND (reference sequence). Trimming at V came to 6 bases and at J to 4 bases, leaving 8 bases not matched to a gene. CDR3 size: 15 residues. Profiled with immunoSEQ multiplex PCR; TCRdb holds only in-frame clones, not every one. The sample yields roughly 28,000 clones, around nine tenths seen once. Material: peripheral blood, obtained on day 0 of AZD1222 vaccination. The rearrangement links TRBV19 to TRBJ2-2; 7 nucleotides match TRBD2. The sequence was obtained from an adult in good health. CDR3 DNA: TGTGCCAGTAGGGTAGAGCGGGATTCCACCGGGGAGCTGTTTTTT. The encoded protein is CASRVERDSTGELFF. The whole variable domain, remainder taken from reference TRBV19 and TRBJ2-2, is DGGITQSPKYLFRKEGQNVTLSCEQNLNHDAMYWYRQDPGQGLRLIYYSQIVNDFQKGDIAEGYSVSREKKESFPLTVTSAQKNPTAFYLCASRVERDSTGELFFGEGSRLTVL.